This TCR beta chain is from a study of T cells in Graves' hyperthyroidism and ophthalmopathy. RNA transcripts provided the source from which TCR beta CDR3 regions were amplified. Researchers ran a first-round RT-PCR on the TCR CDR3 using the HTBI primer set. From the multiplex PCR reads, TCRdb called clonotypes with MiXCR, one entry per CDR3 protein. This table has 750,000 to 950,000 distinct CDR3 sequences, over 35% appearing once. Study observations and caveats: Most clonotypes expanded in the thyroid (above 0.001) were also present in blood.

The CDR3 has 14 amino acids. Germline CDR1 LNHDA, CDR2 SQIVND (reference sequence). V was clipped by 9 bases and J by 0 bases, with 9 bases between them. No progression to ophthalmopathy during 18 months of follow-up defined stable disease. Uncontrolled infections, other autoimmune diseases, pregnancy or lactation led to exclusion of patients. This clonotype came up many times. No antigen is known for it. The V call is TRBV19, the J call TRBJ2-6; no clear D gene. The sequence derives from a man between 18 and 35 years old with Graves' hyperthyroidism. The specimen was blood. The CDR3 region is CASGGYSGANVLTF. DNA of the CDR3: TGTGCCAGCGGCGGATACTCTGGGGCCAACGTCCTGACTTTC.